This entry is about one TCR beta chain. Its antigen target is currently unknown. There are no base qualities to consult, and no much larger clone falls within one base. From the germline V gene, CDR1 is SNHLY and CDR2 is FYNNEI. The germline ends are 12 bases apart after V is trimmed by 4 bases and J by 3 bases. The CDR3 goes from the cysteine to the phenylalanine over 14 residues. Only CDR3 DNA is held: 42 bases, read in frame from base 1. High-throughput TCR beta sequencing profiled peripheral blood CD8+ and CD4+ T cells from healthy donors, Susac syndrome patients and multiple sclerosis patients. The multiple sclerosis controls were treatment-naive patients whose relapsing-remitting disease, either stable or active, fulfilled the revised McDonald criteria. Bulk CD8+ and CD4+ T cells were purified magnetically by negative isolation, whereas CD8+ TEMRA cells were enriched by FACS. Blood was collected in EDTA tubes and processed within 24 hours, with PBMCs isolated through density gradient centrifugation. PBMCs intended for TCR sequencing were cryopreserved in liquid nitrogen and thawed later in a water bath at 37 degrees C. The sorted or isolated CD4+, CD8+ and CD8+ TEMRA cells reached a purity of at least 90%.

The data derive from a study of CD8 T cells in Susac syndrome (dated by TCRdb to the late 2010s). Concerning the study at large: Whether CD8+ T cell activation and differentiation in Susac syndrome was antigen driven was tested using repertoire sequencing.

Study-level results and caveats: The number of individuals in the TCR sequencing and HLA analysis was acknowledged as relatively small.

RNA was extracted with the RNeasy kit and roughly 0.45 to 1 ug was reverse transcribed using random hexamers. The immunoSEQ multiplex PCR assay, which covers 54 Vbeta and 13 Jbeta segments, was used to amplify TCR beta CDR3 regions. To correct PCR amplification bias, a synthetic template baseline was used for both primer optimization and computational correction. In the authors' own workflow: Only productive sequences were kept, with reads annotated to V, D and J genes according to IMGT and analyzed in immunoSEQ Analyzer. Clonality was computed as one minus Shannon entropy normalized by log2 of the number of productive unique sequences. Public and private clones were assessed among the 100 most prevalent clones of each patient and control. Susac-specific clones were defined as absent from healthy and MS cohorts, around 980 published viral clones and other ImmuneACCESS disease sequences. TCRdb ran its own pipeline on the public reads, namely fastp trimming at Q25 and MiXCR clone calling, and kept in-frame beta chains. CDR3 protein sequences are deduplicated, and each keeps its most common genes and DNA. These V and J calls originate from TCRdb's pipeline instead of the authors' own analysis. Recorded for this sample are 150,000 to 200,000 distinct CDR3 sequences; 90% to 95% of them occurred a single time. 0.093% of the sample goes to the ten largest clones.

The clonotype comes from a human donor with multiple sclerosis. This sequence uses TRBV2 and TRBJ1-2, and the D gene may be TRBD1, 6 bases matching. The sequenced sample was CD4+ T cells from PBMCs. Here the CDR3 is given as CASSAGGLDYGYTF. The DNA sequence is given as TGTGCCAGCAGTGCGGGGGGCTTGGACTATGGCTACACCTTC. Reference TRBV2 and TRBJ1-2 genes cover what lies past the CDR3, so the full variable domain is EPEVTQTPSHQVTQMGQEVILRCVPISNHLYFYWYRQILGQKVEFLVSFYNNEISEKSEIFDDQFSVERPDGSNFTLKIRSTKLEDSAMYFCASSAGGLDYGYTFGSGTRLTVV.